What follows describes a single TCR beta chain. Assay used: immunoSEQ multiplex PCR; TCRdb lists only in-frame clones, some missing. The sample includes over 25,000 clones, approximately 62% seen only once; the top ten take roughly 15%. About 2 micrograms of genomic DNA came from cryopreserved PBMCs for TCR beta libraries. The CDR3 contains 14 residues. The V gene's germline CDR1 is SGDLS and CDR2 YYNGEE. V gave up 3 bases and J gave up 6 bases, with 16 bases separating them. The record originates from a study of cytotoxic CD8 clonotypes in ibrutinib-treated CLL. Study-level information: Researchers reported about a dozen relapsed/refractory and about 15 treatment-naive patients, around 17 of them IGHV unmutated. Investigators reported some 24 partial and 2 complete responses; after median approximately 74 months, about 15 patients remained remitted and about twelve progressed.

The chain has TRBV9 and TRBJ2-7, with a possible D match to TRBD2 (5 bases). Sample: PBMCs, taken before ibrutinib treatment. The receptor comes from a human donor with chronic lymphocytic leukemia. The CDR3 loop is CASSGRQSLGEQYF. For the CDR3, the DNA is TGTGCCAGCAGCGGGAGGCAGTCCTTGGGCGAGCAGTACTTC.